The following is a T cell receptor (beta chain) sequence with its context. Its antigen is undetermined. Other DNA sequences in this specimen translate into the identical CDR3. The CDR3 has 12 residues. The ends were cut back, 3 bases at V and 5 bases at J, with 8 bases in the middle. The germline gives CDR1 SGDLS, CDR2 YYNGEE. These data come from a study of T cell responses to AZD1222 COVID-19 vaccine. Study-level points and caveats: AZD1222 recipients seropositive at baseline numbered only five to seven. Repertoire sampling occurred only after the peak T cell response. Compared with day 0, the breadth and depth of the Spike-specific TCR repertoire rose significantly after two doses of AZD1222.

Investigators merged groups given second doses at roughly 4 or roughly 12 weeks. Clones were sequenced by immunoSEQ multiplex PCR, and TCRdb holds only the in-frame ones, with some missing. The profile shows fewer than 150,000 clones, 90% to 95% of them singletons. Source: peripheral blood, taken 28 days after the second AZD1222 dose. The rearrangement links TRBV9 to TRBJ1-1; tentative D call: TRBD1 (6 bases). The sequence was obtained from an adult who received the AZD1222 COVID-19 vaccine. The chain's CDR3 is CASSAQGTEAFF. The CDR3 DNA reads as TGTGCCAGCAGCGCCCAGGGGACTGAAGCTTTCTTT.